Below, 28 T cell receptor beta chains from the same sample are listed, as sequenced in a study of blood T cell repertoires in COVID-19. Sequencing was performed with immunoSEQ multiplex PCR; in TCRdb, only in-frame clones are kept and a portion is missing. The sample holds some 150,000 clones, about four fifths seen once. The specimen was peripheral blood. Every receptor here comes from a woman between 55 and 75 years old with active or convalescent COVID-19.

This chain joins TRBV19 and TRBJ2-3; the match to TRBD2 covers 13 bases. With 4 bases clipped from V and 4 bases from J, the junction kept 8 bases outside the gene matches. The CDR3 consists of 17 residues. Germline CDR1 LNHDA, CDR2 SQIVND (reference sequence). The CDR3: CASSTDRTSGSSDTQYF. CDR3 bases: TGTGCCAGTAGTACCGATCGGACTAGCGGGAGTTCAGATACGCAGTATTTT.

CDR3 nucleotides: TGTGCCAGCGGCCCGCGGGGGGGTATTATAGGAAACACCATATATTTT. Translating it yields CASGPRGGIIGNTIYF. The chain carries TRBV7-6 and TRBJ1-3; weak D call: TRBD1 (5 bases). The CDR3 totals 16 residues. V was pared by 8 bases and J by 4 bases, with 21 bases between. The germline CDR1 and CDR2 sequences are SGHVS and FNYEAQ.

The gene calls are TRBV7-2 and TRBJ2-5; 8 bases are a match to TRBD2. CDR1 SGHTA and CDR2 FQGNSA come from the germline V gene. This CDR3 comprises 16 residues. V gave up 5 bases and J gave up 1 base; unmatched junction bases: 9. The CDR3 is CASSRRPAGAQETQYF. CDR3 coding DNA: TGTGCCAGCAGCAGGAGGCCAGCGGGGGCCCAAGAGACCCAGTACTTC.

This rearrangement joins TRBV5-4 to TRBJ2-3, with 7 bases that match TRBD1. Germline loops: CDR1 SGHNT, CDR2 YYREEE (reference sequence). V shed 5 bases and J 2 bases; nucleotides not matched to a gene: 5. This CDR3 is 14 amino acids long. CDR3 sequence reads: CASRETGITDTQYF. DNA for the CDR3: TGTGCCAGCAGGGAGACAGGGATCACAGATACGCAGTATTTT.

This clone was counted ten times or more. This chain joins TRBV11-2 and TRBJ1-3, with D possibly matching TRBD1 (5 bases). Trimming left V 3 bases short and J 4 bases short, with 10 bases between. Looked up from germline, CDR1 is SGHAT and CDR2 is FQNNGV. There are 14 residues in the CDR3. The CDR3 region has the DNA TGTGCCAGCAGCTTCAGGGTCGGGGGAAACACCATATATTTT. Protein product: CASSFRVGGNTIYF.

This clone has just one count. V and J are TRBV28 and TRBJ2-5; D is possibly TRBD1 (5 bases). Germline V lookup: CDR1 MDHEN, CDR2 SYDVKM. V was pared by 10 bases and J by 4 bases, with 13 bases between. There are 12 residues in the CDR3. The CDR3 DNA is TGTGCCACCCACAGGTTTGGAGAGACCCAGTACTTC. Translating gives CATHRFGETQYF.

This clone has a handful of counts. V is TRBV27 and J is TRBJ1-1; TRBD1 aligns across 9 bases. The CDR3 is 15 amino acids. The germline CDR1 and CDR2 sequences are MNHEY and SMNVEV (reference sequence). V dropped 4 bases and J dropped 1; count of bases not matched to a gene: 4. The chain's CDR3 is CASSSGQGENTEAFF. In nucleotides, the CDR3 is TGTGCCAGCAGTTCGGGACAGGGAGAGAACACTGAAGCTTTCTTT.

This clone came up a few times. The V gene is TRBV2, the J gene TRBJ2-7; 7 bases fit TRBD2. This CDR3 has 15 residues. After removal of 7 bases from V and 3 bases from J, the junction contained 12 bases not matched to a gene. Germline CDR1 SNHLY, CDR2 FYNNEI. Written as DNA, the CDR3 is TGTGCCAGCAACCGGGAGGACACGGCTGGCTACGAGCAGTACTTC. The encoded protein is CASNREDTAGYEQYF.

In DNA form, the CDR3 reads TGTGCCAGCAGCGAACAGAGGGGGTGGCCTCACGAGCAGTACGTC. It translates to CASSEQRGWPHEQYV. The chain uses TRBV2 and TRBJ2-7; D might be TRBD1 (6 bases). The V end lost 6 bases, the J end lost 5 bases, and 20 bases lay between the germline ends. The CDR3 is 15 amino acids. The germline V gene has CDR1 SNHLY and CDR2 FYNNEI.

V gene TRBV27 combines with J gene TRBJ1-1; possibly TRBD1 for D (6 bases). Per the germline V gene, CDR1 is MNHEY and CDR2 is SMNVEV (reference sequence). With 5 bases removed from V and 1 base from J, the gap between germline ends came to 11 bases. The CDR3 covers 14 residues. CDR3 sequence reads: CASSPDRGNTEAFF. The CDR3, as DNA: TGTGCCAGCAGTCCGGACAGAGGGAACACTGAAGCTTTCTTT.

There are a few counts of this clone. The chain couples TRBV10-3 to TRBJ1-5; D is possibly TRBD1 (6 bases). Between the trimmed V and J ends, which lost 3 bases and 1 base, there was a span of 10 bases. The CDR3 loop spans 15 amino acids. Germline CDR1 is ENHRY and CDR2 is SYGVKD. The CDR3 region has the DNA TGTGCCATCAGTGACCTAGGACAGAGCAATCAGCCCCAGCATTTT. Its translation is CAISDLGQSNQPQHF.

This chain links TRBV3-1 (or the pseudogene TRBV3-2) with TRBJ2-1; a possible D gene is TRBD2 (6 bases). Looked up from germline, CDR1 is LGHDT and CDR2 is YNNKEL (reference sequence). CDR3 length equals 15 residues. The V and J ends lost 1 base and 3 bases respectively, with 10 bases between them. The CDR3 is CASSQGLALYNEQFF. The CDR3 DNA reads as TGTGCCAGCAGCCAAGGGCTAGCGCTCTACAATGAGCAGTTCTTC.

V usage is TRBV10-3 and J usage is TRBJ1-6; 8 bases fit TRBD1. The CDR3 is 15 amino acids. V gave up 4 bases and J gave up 7 bases; unmatched junction bases: 6. Germline CDR1 is ENHRY and CDR2 is SYGVKD. CDR3 nucleotides: TGTGCCATCAGTGTTTCAGGACAGGGAAATTCACCCCTCCACTTT. Translating gives CAISVSGQGNSPLHF.

This clone showed up just a few times. V gene TRBV2 combines with J gene TRBJ1-5, with 8 nucleotides matching TRBD1. This CDR3 contains 14 residues. V was clipped by 4 bases and J by 7 bases; unmatched bases: 6. The germline CDR1 and CDR2 sequences are SNHLY and FYNNEI. CDR3 sequence: CASSVDRVNQPQHF. The CDR3 DNA reads as TGTGCCAGCAGTGTGGACAGGGTAAACCAGCCCCAGCATTTT. The full variable domain, rest sourced from reference TRBV2 and TRBJ1-5, is EPEVTQTPSHQVTQMGQEVILRCVPISNHLYFYWYRQILGQKVEFLVSFYNNEISEKSEIFDDQFSVERPDGSNFTLKIRSTKLEDSAMYFCASSVDRVNQPQHFGDGTRLSIL.

The chain recombines TRBV5-5 with TRBJ2-2; a weak D match, TRBD1 (6 bases). V dropped 3 bases and J dropped 5 bases, with 11 bases sitting between them. The CDR3 loop spans 14 amino acids. Per germline, CDR1 SGHKS and CDR2 YYEKEE (reference sequence). Here the CDR3 DNA reads TGTGCCAGCAGCTCGACAGGAGCTACCGGGGAGCTGTTTTTT. Translation: CASSSTGATGELFF. The variable domain in full, completed from reference TRBV5-5 and TRBJ2-2, reads DAGVTQSPTHLIKTRGQQVTLRCSPISGHKSVSWYQQVLGQGPQFIFQYYEKEERGRGNFPDRFSARQFPNYSSELNVNALLLGDSALYLCASSSTGATGELFFGEGSRLTVL.

This clone showed up just a few times. V and J are TRBV5-1 and TRBJ2-7; 9 bases fit TRBD2. Germline V gene data show CDR1 as SGHRS and CDR2 as YFSETQ. V shed 4 bases and J 4 bases; nucleotides not matched to a gene: 12. The CDR3 runs 16 residues. CDR3 residues: CASSPGQEAGGYEQYF. The CDR3 DNA follows: TGCGCCAGCAGCCCGGGGCAGGAAGCGGGAGGTTACGAGCAGTACTTC. Full variable domain (missing parts from reference TRBV5-1 and TRBJ2-7): KAGVTQTPRYLIKTRGQQVTLSCSPISGHRSVSWYQQTPGQGLQFLFEYFSETQRNKGNFPGRFSGRQFSNSRSEMNVSTLELGDSALYLCASSPGQEAGGYEQYFGPGTRLTVT.

The chain joins TRBV3-1 (or the pseudogene TRBV3-2) to TRBJ1-6, with D unclear. The V gene's germline CDR1 is LGHDT and CDR2 YNNKEL (reference sequence). V was clipped by 2 bases and J by 6 bases, with 11 bases between them. The CDR3 sequence is 15 residues long. The CDR3 region has the DNA TGTGCCAGCAGCCAACCCCCCACGGGTAATTCACCCCTCCACTTT. This codes for CASSQPPTGNSPLHF.

This clone has just one count. The chain is built from TRBV6-6 and TRBJ2-7, with TRBD1 matching over 7 bases. The V gene's germline CDR1 is MNHNY and CDR2 SVGAGI (reference sequence). Trimming took 0 bases from V and 4 from J; bases not matched to a gene: 6. The CDR3 has 15 residues. As DNA, the CDR3 is TGTGCCAGCAGTTACTCGGGGACAGCTAATTACGAGCAGTACGTC. It translates to CASSYSGTANYEQYV.

The chain has TRBV7-6 and TRBJ2-7; 12 bases are shared with TRBD2. Germline V gene lookup returns CDR1 SGHVS and CDR2 FNYEAQ. Germline trimming cut 1 base from V and 5 bases from J; bases unmatched to any gene: 9. This CDR3 has 17 residues. The CDR3 DNA is TGTGCCAGCAGCTTAGTAGGGCTAGCGGGAGGGCCCAACGAGCAGTACTTC. Its translation: CASSLVGLAGGPNEQYF. The whole variable domain, remainder taken from reference TRBV7-6 and TRBJ2-7, is GAGVSQSPRYKVTKRGQDVALRCDPISGHVSLYWYRQALGQGPEFLTYFNYEAQQDKSGLPNDRFSAERPEGSISTLTIQRTEQRDSAMYRCASSLVGLAGGPNEQYFGPGTRLTVT.

The chain combines TRBV5-4 with TRBJ1-2; no definite D call. With 0 bases removed from V and 4 bases from J, the gap between germline ends came to 10 bases. Germline CDR1 SGHNT, CDR2 YYREEE (reference sequence). The CDR3 consists of 14 residues. The CDR3 bases are TGTGCCAGCAGCTTGGGGGGAGAGGTCTATGGCTACACCTTC. It is translated as CASSLGGEVYGYTF. The full variable domain, with the rest looked up from reference TRBV5-4 and TRBJ1-2, is ETGVTQSPTHLIKTRGQQVTLRCSSQSGHNTVSWYQQALGQGPQFIFQYYREEENGRGNFPPRFSGLQFPNYSSELNVNALELDDSALYLCASSLGGEVYGYTFGSGTRLTVV.

This clone was observed a few times. V gene TRBV28 combines with J gene TRBJ2-7; 8 bases map to TRBD2. V was clipped by 6 bases and J by 2 bases; unmatched bases: 9. This CDR3 spans 15 amino acids. CDR1 is MDHEN, CDR2 SYDVKM, per germline. DNA for the CDR3: TGTGCCAGCAGCCTAGCGGGCGCGAGGGCCTACGAGCAGTACTTC. This sequence encodes CASSLAGARAYEQYF.

The rearrangement joins TRBV19 to TRBJ2-1; TRBD1 matches at 10 bases. The ends lost 5 bases at V and 4 bases at J; junction bases unmatched: 5. CDR3 length equals 15 residues. From germline, CDR1 is LNHDA and CDR2 SQIVND (reference sequence). This CDR3 is CASSVDRGVYNEQFF. The CDR3 DNA reads as TGTGCCAGTAGTGTGGACAGGGGGGTATACAATGAGCAGTTCTTC. The entire variable domain, with the rest obtained from reference TRBV19 and TRBJ2-1, is as follows: DGGITQSPKYLFRKEGQNVTLSCEQNLNHDAMYWYRQDPGQGLRLIYYSQIVNDFQKGDIAEGYSVSREKKESFPLTVTSAQKNPTAFYLCASSVDRGVYNEQFFGPGTRLTVL.

The CDR3 reads CASSKALETFRHEQYF. In DNA, the CDR3 is TGTGCCAGCAGCAAAGCGCTAGAGACGTTCCGACACGAGCAGTACTTC. The chain employs TRBV21-1 and TRBJ2-7; the table's D gene call, TRBD2, was not cross checked with the DNA. TRBV21-1 is marked as a pseudogene. This CDR3 has 16 residues.

The chain employs TRBV5-4 and TRBJ2-2; TRBD2 matches at 7 bases. After removal of 0 bases from V and 2 bases from J, the junction contained 7 bases not matched to a gene. The CDR3 has 17 amino acids. The germline V gene has CDR1 SGHNT and CDR2 YYREEE (reference sequence). The CDR3 DNA is TGTGCCAGCAGCTTGGCCGCGGTAGCGGGCAACACCGGGGAGCTGTTTTTT. Its protein is CASSLAAVAGNTGELFF.

This clone appeared a single time. The chain recombines TRBV7-2 with TRBJ1-1; D remains ambiguous. V dropped 1 base and J dropped 7 bases, with 7 bases sitting between them. The CDR3 length is 12 residues. The germline gives CDR1 SGHTA, CDR2 FQGNSA. The DNA for the CDR3 is TGTGCCAGCAGCTTAGTTCGGGGTGAAGCTTTCTTT. Translating it yields CASSLVRGEAFF. The full variable domain, with the rest looked up from reference TRBV7-2 and TRBJ1-1, is GAGVSQSPSNKVTEKGKDVELRCDPISGHTALYWYRQSLGQGLEFLIYFQGNSAPDKSGLPSDRFSAERTGGSVSTLTIQRTQQEDSAVYLCASSLVRGEAFFGQGTRLTVV.

V is TRBV11-2 and J is TRBJ1-1; weak D call: TRBD1 (5 bases). The CDR3 loop spans 14 amino acids. V was cut by 1 base and J by 4 bases, with 10 bases left in between. Germline CDR1 is SGHAT and CDR2 is FQNNGV. CDR3 DNA: TGTGCCAGCAGCTTAGGAACAGGTAGCACTGAAGCTTTCTTT. This codes for CASSLGTGSTEAFF. The full variable domain, rest sourced from reference TRBV11-2 and TRBJ1-1, is EAGVAQSPRYKIIEKRQSVAFWCNPISGHATLYWYQQILGQGPKLLIQFQNNGVVDDSQLPKDRFSAERLKGVDSTLKIQPAKLEDSAVYLCASSLGTGSTEAFFGQGTRLTVV.

This sequence joins TRBV10-3 and TRBJ1-2; D is possibly TRBD1 (6 bases). Trimming cost V 0 bases and J 4 bases, with 6 bases left between them. Looked up from germline, CDR1 is ENHRY and CDR2 is SYGVKD. The CDR3 sequence is 13 residues long. The CDR3 loop is CAISESGGYGYTF. CDR3 sequence (DNA): TGTGCCATCAGTGAGTCAGGGGGCTATGGCTACACCTTC.

The chain carries TRBV28 and TRBJ2-7; 8 bases align to TRBD2. The trim removed 5 bases at V and 3 bases at J, leaving 6 bases unmatched. This CDR3 comprises 14 residues. In germline, CDR1 is MDHEN, CDR2 SYDVKM. In DNA form, the CDR3 reads TGTGCCAGCAGTCCGACTAGCGTACGCTACGAGCAGTACTTC. Translating it yields CASSPTSVRYEQYF.